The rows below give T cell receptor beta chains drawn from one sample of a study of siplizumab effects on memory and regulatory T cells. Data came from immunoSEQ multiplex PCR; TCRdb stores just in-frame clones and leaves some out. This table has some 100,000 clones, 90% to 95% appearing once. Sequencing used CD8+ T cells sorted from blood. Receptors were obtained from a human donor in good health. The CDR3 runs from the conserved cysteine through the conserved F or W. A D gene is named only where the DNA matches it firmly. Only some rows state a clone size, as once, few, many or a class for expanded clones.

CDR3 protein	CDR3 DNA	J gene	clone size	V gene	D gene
CASSPTGGVRGAFF	TGTGCCAGCAGCCCCACGGGAGGGGTAAGGGGAGCTTTCTTT	TRBJ1-1	-	TRBV7-8	-
CATKQGADQPQHF	TGTGCCACAAAACAGGGGGCTGATCAGCCCCAGCATTTT	TRBJ1-5	-	TRBV6-6	TRBD1
CASGLTVYNEQFF	TGTGCTAGTGGTTTGACTGTCTACAATGAGCAGTTCTTC	TRBJ2-1	-	TRBV12-5	-
CASSDRGEGNTIYF	TGTGCCAGCAGCGACCGGGGGGAGGGAAACACCATATATTTT	TRBJ1-3	-	TRBV9	-
CASSSPGTEGPEQFF	TGTGCCAGCAGTTCCCCCGGGACAGAGGGACCTGAGCAGTTCTTC	TRBJ2-1	once	TRBV7-8	TRBD1
CASSLLSAAGRSHEQYF	TGTGCCAGCAGCCTACTAAGTGCAGCGGGACGCTCGCACGAGCAGTACTTC	TRBJ2-7	-	TRBV4-2	TRBD2
CASSLVAAHSNQPQHF	TGTGCCAGCAGTTTAGTGGCAGCCCATAGCAATCAGCCCCAGCATTTT	TRBJ1-5	-	TRBV27	-
CASSSLLAGMNTEAFF	TGTGCCAGCAGCTCCCTGTTGGCAGGGATGAACACTGAAGCTTTCTTT	TRBJ1-1	-	TRBV7-6	-
CASSQDALAGVQSYEQYF	TGCGCCAGCAGCCAAGACGCACTAGCGGGAGTTCAATCCTACGAGCAGTACTTC	TRBJ2-7	-	TRBV4-3	TRBD2
CAISGQVEGENTEAFF	TGTGCCATCAGTGGCCAGGTGGAGGGGGAGAACACTGAAGCTTTCTTT	TRBJ1-1	few	TRBV6-1	-